The clone carrying this T cell receptor (beta chain) was detected only a few times. Its antigen is not known. Study-wide points: The larger-cohort validation was restricted to a single TCR beta V-J rearrangement rather than whole repertoires. Greatest tumor Treg TCR overlap was with tumor naive CD4+ cells.

The memory fraction was CD4+CD45RO+CD25- cells. CDR3 length: 16 residues. Germline V gene sequence: CDR1 SGHTA, CDR2 FQGNSA. The ends lost 5 bases at V and 5 bases at J; junction bases unmatched: 10. Full-length variable regions came from constant-region reverse primers plus semi-nested Nested Universal Primer A PCR. TCRdb passed the 5' RACE reads through MiXCR, listing each CDR3 protein once. This table has roughly 69,000 distinct CDR3 sequences, 22% appearing once. The chain couples TRBV7-2 to TRBJ2-5; 11 bases are a match to TRBD2. The origin of this receptor is a female donor with breast cancer. The sequenced material came from memory CD4+ T cells sorted from a lymph node. The sample's subset: memory CD4+ T cells, CD4+CD45RO+CD25-. The CDR3 DNA follows: TGTGCCAGCAGCCCCTTGAGGGCTAGCGGGAGGGAGACCCAGTACTTC. Translation: CASSPLRASGRETQYF.